The 22 T cell receptor beta chains in this list originate from one sample, sequenced in a study of T cells expressing NK-cell markers. After re-calling the 5' RACE reads, TCRdb lists one entry per CDR3 protein, DNA absent. The sample has about 260,000 distinct CDR3 sequences. The sequenced sample was blood T cells: a sorted CD56 or NKG2C T cell subset, CD4+ or CD8+ T cells, or bulk PBMC T cells (not recorded which). The source is a man younger than 35 in good health.

This rearrangement joins TRBV18 to TRBJ2-7. Per the germline V gene, CDR1 is KGHSH and CDR2 is LQKENI. The CDR3 is 15 amino acids. CDR3 loop: CASSPPGGKAYEQYF.

V usage is TRBV12-3 or TRBV12-4 and J usage is TRBJ2-1. The CDR3 totals 13 residues. The CDR3 sequence: CASRELPINEQFF.

The chain is built from TRBV6-6 and TRBJ2-5; absent DNA, TCRdb's TRBD1 call cannot be checked. Germline V lookup: CDR1 MNHNY, CDR2 SVGAGI (reference sequence). The length of the CDR3 is 14 residues. The CDR3 reads CASSAWTGSGTQYF.

The V and J genes are TRBV7-2 and TRBJ2-2. The CDR3 loop spans 14 amino acids. Germline assignment: CDR1 SGHTA and CDR2 FQGNSA. The CDR3 region is CASSSSGSTGELFF.

The genes are TRBV12-3 or TRBV12-4 and TRBJ2-7; TCRdb indicates TRBD2, and absent DNA this call remains unverified. This CDR3 contains 15 residues. CDR3 region: CASTPRGLSSYEQYF.

V is TRBV20-1 and J is TRBJ2-5; TCRdb indicates TRBD2, and absent DNA this call remains unverified. CDR3 length: 16 amino acids. Germline CDR1 is DFQATT and CDR2 is SNEGSKA (reference sequence). The CDR3 loop is CSARDIASSDGKTQYF.

The V and J genes are TRBV20-1 and TRBJ2-7; the D gene TCRdb calls, TRBD1, cannot be checked with no DNA. This CDR3 has 15 residues. The germline gives CDR1 DFQATT, CDR2 SNEGSKA (reference sequence). The CDR3: CSAHYPGQGSYEQYF.

CDR3 sequence reads: CASSPGSGLTKNIQYF. V gene TRBV5-6 combines with J gene TRBJ2-4; checking the TCRdb D call of TRBD1 is not possible without DNA. The germline CDR1 and CDR2 sequences are SGHDT and YYEEEE. CDR3 size: 16 residues.

The CDR3 loop is CASITGPGELFF. The chain links TRBV6-6 to TRBJ2-2; with no DNA, the TCRdb D assignment of TRBD1 cannot be verified. Germline CDR1 MNHNY, CDR2 SVGAGI (reference sequence). This CDR3 comprises 12 residues.

V and J are TRBV20-1 and TRBJ2-1; the TRBD2 assignment by TCRdb is unverifiable without DNA. Germline values: CDR1 DFQATT, CDR2 SNEGSKA (reference sequence). The CDR3 runs 14 residues. The CDR3 protein is CSAREVGGYNEQFF.

This chain joins TRBV6-1 and TRBJ1-1. Germline loops: CDR1 MNHNS, CDR2 SASEGT. This CDR3 contains 13 residues. The CDR3 spells CASIPSHGTEAFF.

The J gene is TRBJ2-7, the V gene TRBV13. The CDR3 spans 16 residues. Germline assignment: CDR1 PRHDT and CDR2 FYEKMQ (reference sequence). CDR3 region: CASSLGVRASVYEQYF.

The chain recombines TRBV18 with TRBJ2-7. Germline loops: CDR1 KGHSH, CDR2 LQKENI. The CDR3 runs to 14 residues. The CDR3 here is CASSPLEHQYEQYF.

The J gene is TRBJ2-7, the V gene TRBV14; no DNA is available, so the TRBD1 call from TCRdb remains unchecked. CDR1 is SGHDN and CDR2 is FVKESK in the germline V gene. This CDR3 spans 13 amino acids. The CDR3 loop is CASSQNRAGEQYF.

The genes are TRBV19 and TRBJ2-1; the D call from TCRdb, TRBD2, cannot be confirmed without DNA. CDR1 and CDR2 from the germline V gene are LNHDA and SQIVND (reference sequence). The CDR3 consists of 12 residues. The CDR3 loop is CASSIGGPPEFF. The complete variable domain, with remaining parts taken from reference TRBV19 and TRBJ2-1, reads DGGITQSPKYLFRKEGQNVTLSCEQNLNHDAMYWYRQDPGQGLRLIYYSQIVNDFQKGDIAEGYSVSREKKESFPLTVTSAQKNPTAFYLCASSIGGPPEFFGPGTRLTVL.

This chain uses TRBV2 with TRBJ2-1; TCRdb reports TRBD1, a call that lacks DNA to check it against. This CDR3 has 15 amino acids. From germline, CDR1 is SNHLY and CDR2 FYNNEI. The CDR3 here is CASKSDVQDYNEQFF. The full variable domain, with the rest looked up from reference TRBV2 and TRBJ2-1, is EPEVTQTPSHQVTQMGQEVILRCVPISNHLYFYWYRQILGQKVEFLVSFYNNEISEKSEIFDDQFSVERPDGSNFTLKIRSTKLEDSAMYFCASKSDVQDYNEQFFGPGTRLTVL.

V is TRBV24-1 and J is TRBJ1-4; TCRdb reports TRBD1, a call that lacks DNA to check it against. The germline V gene encodes CDR1 KGHDR and CDR2 SFDVKD. The CDR3 has 14 amino acids. CDR3 residues: CATSGTGAGEKLFF.

The rearrangement links TRBV20-1 to TRBJ2-3. The length of the CDR3 is 12 residues. Germline V lookup: CDR1 DFQATT, CDR2 SNEGSKA (reference sequence). The CDR3 is CSAQRVGDTQYF.

The chain couples TRBV20-1 to TRBJ2-5. The CDR3 covers 12 residues. Germline values: CDR1 DFQATT, CDR2 SNEGSKA (reference sequence). CDR3 protein: CSATTRSETQYF.

The chain couples TRBV5-5 to TRBJ2-3; TCRdb names TRBD2, which stays unverified in the absence of DNA. Germline CDR1 reads SGHKS; CDR2 reads YYEKEE (reference sequence). This CDR3 comprises 16 residues. The CDR3: CASSLGGTIVSDTQYF.

The CDR3 here is CASRRGSTDTQYF. The V gene is TRBV15, the J gene TRBJ2-3. Germline V lookup: CDR1 LNHNV, CDR2 YYDKDF (reference sequence). The CDR3 sequence is 13 residues long.

The chain uses TRBV7-8 and TRBJ2-5; the TRBD2 assignment by TCRdb is unverifiable without DNA. Germline CDR1 reads SGHVS; CDR2 reads FQNEAQ. This CDR3 spans 13 amino acids. The CDR3 reads CASSLERGLQSYF.